This passage covers 20 T cell receptor beta chains from one sample sequenced in a study of radiation and T cells in renal cell carcinoma. Sample time point: baseline pretreatment blood. Documented treatment: 15 Gy SBRT to primary tumor, nephrectomy 4 weeks later. The method was immunoSEQ multiplex PCR; TCRdb's version includes in-frame clones alone and lacks a portion of them. The sample lists some 100,000 clones, 82% occurring once. The sequencing used blood, collected from a patient whose treatment included radiotherapy and nephrectomy. The receptors here all came from a man in his 60s with renal cell carcinoma.

The chain recombines TRBV2 with TRBJ2-5; TRBD2 agrees at 9 bases. Germline loops: CDR1 SNHLY, CDR2 FYNNEI. V lost 8 bases to trimming and J lost 4 bases; unmatched junction nucleotides: 5. This CDR3 is built from 13 residues. The CDR3 loop reads CASGGGRAETQYF. DNA of the CDR3: TGTGCCAGCGGGGGCGGGAGGGCAGAGACCCAGTACTTC. Looking up the rest from reference TRBV2 and TRBJ2-5 gives the full variable domain: EPEVTQTPSHQVTQMGQEVILRCVPISNHLYFYWYRQILGQKVEFLVSFYNNEISEKSEIFDDQFSVERPDGSNFTLKIRSTKLEDSAMYFCASGGGRAETQYFGPGTRLLVL.

The CDR3 bases are TGTGCCAGCAGCTCCCAAGCGGAGCGTTCCTACGAGCAGTACTTC. Its translation: CASSSQAERSYEQYF. The rearrangement links TRBV12-1 to TRBJ2-7; TRBD2 was called by the table and not checked on the DNA. TRBV12-1 is shown as a pseudogene. CDR3 length: 15 amino acids.

The gene calls are TRBV9 and TRBJ2-1; 8 bases align to TRBD2. Germline V lookup: CDR1 SGDLS, CDR2 YYNGEE. Unmatched junction bases numbered 9, after V lost 0 bases and J lost 7 bases. This CDR3 has 16 amino acids. In nucleotides, the CDR3 is TGTGCCAGCAGCGTAGACACTAGCGGAGCCGGGAATGAGCAGTTCTTC. It yields the protein CASSVDTSGAGNEQFF. Complete variable domain (other parts from reference TRBV9 and TRBJ2-1): DSGVTQTPKHLITATGQRVTLRCSPRSGDLSVYWYQQSLDQGLQFLIQYYNGEERAKGNILERFSAQQFPDLHSELNLSSLELGDSALYFCASSVDTSGAGNEQFFGPGTRLTVL.

V usage is TRBV19 and J usage is TRBJ1-5; 8 bases match TRBD1. The germline gives CDR1 LNHDA, CDR2 SQIVND (reference sequence). The J segment lost 1 base and the V segment lost 10 bases, leaving 12 bases of the junction unmatched. CDR3 size: 16 residues. The CDR3 loop reads CATTGTGLGSNQPQHF. The CDR3 coding sequence is TGTGCCACTACGGGGACAGGTTTAGGGAGCAATCAGCCCCAGCATTTT. Full variable domain (rest looked up from reference TRBV19 and TRBJ1-5): DGGITQSPKYLFRKEGQNVTLSCEQNLNHDAMYWYRQDPGQGLRLIYYSQIVNDFQKGDIAEGYSVSREKKESFPLTVTSAQKNPTAFYLCATTGTGLGSNQPQHFGDGTRLSIL.

The chain uses TRBV27 and TRBJ2-7, with TRBD1 matching over 8 bases. The length of the CDR3 is 13 residues. The J segment lost 9 bases and the V segment lost 5 bases, leaving 9 bases of the junction unmatched. The V gene's germline CDR1 is MNHEY and CDR2 SMNVEV (reference sequence). This CDR3 is CASSNRGVMGQYF. The DNA of the CDR3 is TGTGCCAGCAGTAACAGGGGGGTCATGGGGCAGTACTTC.

V usage is TRBV9 and J usage is TRBJ2-7, with D perhaps TRBD1 (5 bases). Germline V gene data show CDR1 as SGDLS and CDR2 as YYNGEE. Trimming took 4 bases from V and 2 from J, leaving 13 bases between them. The CDR3 spans 14 residues. The CDR3 spells CASSLVQATYEQYF. The CDR3 coding sequence is TGTGCCAGCAGCTTAGTACAGGCCACCTACGAGCAGTACTTC.

This clone was detected only a few times. The chain combines TRBV11-3 with TRBJ2-2; 7 nucleotides match TRBD1. The CDR3 loop spans 16 amino acids. Germline CDR1 SGHNT, CDR2 YENEEA. Losses at the gene ends were 5 bases for V and 3 bases for J; bases not matched to a gene: 9. DNA of the CDR3: TGTGCCAGCAGCCCTGCGTGGACAGGATACACCGGGGAGCTGTTTTTT. Translating it yields CASSPAWTGYTGELFF.

The V gene is TRBV10-1, the J gene TRBJ2-5; 11 nucleotides align to TRBD1. Germline V lookup: CDR1 WNHNN, CDR2 SYGVQD (reference sequence). V was clipped by 6 bases and J by 4 bases; unmatched bases: 4. The CDR3 has 14 amino acids. CDR3 sequence: CASSGQGAGETQYF. The CDR3 DNA reads TGCGCCAGCAGCGGACAGGGGGCAGGAGAGACCCAGTACTTC.

V gene TRBV5-1 combines with J gene TRBJ2-5; D ambiguous. The CDR3 is 17 residues long. Trimming took 0 bases from V and 2 from J, leaving 17 bases between them. CDR1 SGHRS and CDR2 YFSETQ come from the germline V gene. CDR3 nucleotide sequence: TGCGCCAGCAGCTTGGGGGTTGGCAGCGCTCAGCAAGAGACCCAGTACTTC. Encoded protein: CASSLGVGSAQQETQYF.

The genes are TRBV5-4 and TRBJ2-5; D may be TRBD2 (6 bases). V lost 0 bases and J lost 2, with 11 bases in between. The length of the CDR3 is 15 residues. Germline loops: CDR1 SGHNT, CDR2 YYREEE (reference sequence). The CDR3 protein is CASSLDPLAQETQYF. The CDR3 DNA sequence: TGTGCCAGCAGCTTGGATCCCCTAGCGCAAGAGACCCAGTACTTC.

This chain connects TRBV6-5 to TRBJ2-7; D is uncertain. Germline CDR1 and CDR2: MNHEY and SVGAGI. This CDR3 is 14 amino acids long. V lost 1 base and J 2 bases, leaving 9 bases between the germline ends. CDR3: CASSYYGRPYEQYF. CDR3 nucleotide sequence: TGTGCCAGCAGTTACTATGGCAGACCCTACGAGCAGTACTTC.

The chain recombines TRBV28 with TRBJ2-1, with D possibly TRBD1 on 6 matching bases. V lost 3 bases, J lost 7 bases, and 10 bases lay in between. CDR3 length: 13 residues. CDR1 and CDR2 (germline): MDHEN, SYDVKM. CDR3 nucleotides: TGTGCCAGCAGTTTTGCAGGGACAAATGAGCAGTTCTTC. It encodes CASSFAGTNEQFF.

The chain couples TRBV7-9 to TRBJ1-3; the D gene is possibly TRBD1 (6 bases). The germline V gene has CDR1 SEHNR and CDR2 FQNEAQ (reference sequence). The CDR3 is made up of 14 amino acids. V lost 9 bases and J lost 0, with 12 bases in between. The CDR3 sequence: CASSDSNSGNTIYF. The CDR3 region has the DNA TGTGCCAGTTCGGACAGCAACTCTGGAAACACCATATATTTT. Based on the CDR3 plus reference TRBV7-9 and TRBJ1-3, the full variable domain is DTGVSQNPRHKITKRGQNVTFRCDPISEHNRLYWYRQTLGQGPEFLTYFQNEAQLEKSRLLSDRFSAERPKGSFSTLEIQRTEQGDSAMYLCASSDSNSGNTIYFGEGSWLTVV.

The chain joins TRBV5-1 to TRBJ2-3; TRBD1 matches 10 bases. This CDR3 is built from 19 residues. The germline CDR1 and CDR2 sequences are SGHRS and YFSETQ. Trimming cost V 0 bases and J 0 bases; bases outside gene matches: 10. In DNA, the CDR3 is TGCGCCAGCAGCTTGGCTGGAGGACAGGGGGGTTTGAGCACAGATACGCAGTATTTT. Translated: CASSLAGGQGGLSTDTQYF.

CDR3 loop: CASSLLGGGNTIYF. The CDR3 region has the DNA TGTGCCAGTAGCCTGTTAGGGGGCGGAAACACCATATATTTT. This chain connects TRBV19 to TRBJ1-3, with 7 nucleotides matching TRBD1. The CDR3 consists of 14 residues. Unmatched junction bases numbered 6, after V lost 6 bases and J lost 4 bases. Germline values: CDR1 LNHDA, CDR2 SQIVND (reference sequence).

The chain recombines TRBV29-1 with TRBJ2-1, with TRBD2 identical over 9 bases. Unmatched junction bases numbered 13, after V lost 3 bases and J lost 4 bases. The CDR3 spans 17 residues. Germline V CDR1 and CDR2: SQVTM, ANQGSEA. DNA for the CDR3: TGCAGCGTTGAGAGGGATTCTAGCGGGGTCAGATACAATGAGCAGTTCTTC. Translation: CSVERDSSGVRYNEQFF.

This chain connects TRBV6-1 to TRBJ2-7, with TRBD2 identical over 7 bases. J lost 1 base, V lost 10 bases, and 1 base had no gene match. Germline assignment: CDR1 MNHNS and CDR2 SASEGT. This CDR3 spans 11 amino acids. CDR3 bases: TGTGCCACGGGACTATCCTACGAGCAGTACTTC. Its protein product is CATGLSYEQYF.

This clone was seen a handful of times. The J gene is TRBJ1-5, the V gene TRBV9; D is unresolved. Trimming stripped 0 bases from V and 6 bases from J, with 7 bases between. This CDR3 has 13 amino acids. Germline CDR1 and CDR2: SGDLS and YYNGEE. CDR3: CASSVAYGQPQHF. CDR3 bases: TGTGCCAGCAGCGTAGCTTATGGTCAGCCCCAGCATTTT.

This clone has just one count. The CDR3 DNA follows: TGTGCCAGCATCTATGGGGGGGATACGCAGTATTTT. Its protein is CASIYGGDTQYF. This sequence joins TRBV2 and TRBJ2-3, with D perhaps TRBD2 (6 bases). V lost 7 bases and J lost 6, with 11 bases in between. The CDR3 covers 12 residues. In germline, CDR1 is SNHLY, CDR2 FYNNEI.

The V call is TRBV19, the J call TRBJ2-3; D assignment may be TRBD1 or TRBD2 (7 bases each). The CDR3 sequence is 16 residues long. Germline values: CDR1 LNHDA, CDR2 SQIVND (reference sequence). V lost 5 bases and J lost 1, with 16 bases in between. DNA for the CDR3: TGTGCCAGTAGTCCCCAGGGGGGGAGGGGCACAGATACGCAGTATTTT. This encodes CASSPQGGRGTDTQYF.